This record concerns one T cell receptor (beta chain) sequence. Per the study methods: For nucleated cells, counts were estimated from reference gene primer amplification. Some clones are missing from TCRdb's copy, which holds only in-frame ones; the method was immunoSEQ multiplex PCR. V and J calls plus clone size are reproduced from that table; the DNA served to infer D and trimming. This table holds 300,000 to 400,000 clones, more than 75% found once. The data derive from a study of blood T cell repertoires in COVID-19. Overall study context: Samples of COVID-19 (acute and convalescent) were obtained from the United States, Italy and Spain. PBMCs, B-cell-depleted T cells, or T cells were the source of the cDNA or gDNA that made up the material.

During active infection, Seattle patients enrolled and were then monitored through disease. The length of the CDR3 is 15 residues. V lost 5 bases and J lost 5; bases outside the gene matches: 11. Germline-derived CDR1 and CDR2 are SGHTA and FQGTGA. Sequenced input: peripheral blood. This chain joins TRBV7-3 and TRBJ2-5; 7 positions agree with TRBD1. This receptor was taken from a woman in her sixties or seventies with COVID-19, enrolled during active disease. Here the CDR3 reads CASSPGTAPGETQYF. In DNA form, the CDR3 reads TGTGCCAGCAGCCCCGGGACAGCCCCAGGGGAGACCCAGTACTTC.